This record looks at one TCR beta chain sequence and its context. The data were taken from a study of blood T cell repertoires in COVID-19. Study-wide background: Sites across the United States, Italy and Spain contributed samples from acute and convalescent COVID-19. In each case, the material was cDNA or gDNA derived from T cells, B-cell-depleted T cells, or PBMCs.

The CDR3 runs 13 residues. Germline assignment: CDR1 LGHNA and CDR2 YSLEER. V was cut by 4 bases and J by 4 bases, with 10 bases left in between. Original data processing: Estimates of nucleated cell counts were drawn from the amplification of reference gene primers. Profiling relied on immunoSEQ multiplex PCR, and the TCRdb table lists in-frame clones only, not all of them. V, J and clone size are taken as reported in that table, and D and trimming were inferred from the DNA itself. The sample records hundreds of thousands of clones, roughly 85% being singletons. The TCR originated in a woman between 45 and 60 years old who had recovered from COVID-19. The J gene is TRBJ1-2, the V gene TRBV4-3, with D perhaps TRBD1 (6 bases). Sequencing used peripheral blood. CDR3 DNA sequence: TGCGCCAGCAGCCGGGAGGGGGGCTATGGCTACACCTTC. It codes for CASSREGGYGYTF.